These 17 T cell receptor beta chains were all obtained from the same sample, sequenced in a study of response to subunit inactivated influenza vaccine (dated by TCRdb to 2017 to 2018). Library generation was performed with RT-PCR. The run used an Illumina HiSeq 2500. TCRdb reran the public reads through fastp at Q25 and MiXCR, keeping productive beta chains. Each record represents a unique CDR3 protein, reported with the most common genes and DNA among its rows. The sample includes 450,000 to 550,000 distinct CDR3 sequences, with roughly 27% observed a single time. Over 1.5% of the sample belongs to the ten largest clones. This specimen was CD4+ T cells sorted from PBMCs, taken more than 4 days after vaccination. The receptors here all came from a man between 50 and 59 years old who received an inactivated influenza vaccine. Donor details come from another sample of the same person, matched by shared clones.

This clonotype was counted between two and nine times. The J gene is TRBJ2-7, the V gene TRBV6-2 or TRBV6-3, with unresolved D. Germline CDR1 MNHEY, CDR2 SVGEGT. V was shortened by 1 base and J by 8 bases, with 12 bases between the two germline ends. The CDR3 loop spans 13 amino acids. The CDR3 sequence is CASSYLPPEKQYF. The CDR3 DNA is TGTGCCAGCAGTTACTTGCCCCCGGAAAAGCAGTACTTC.

V gene TRBV5-1 combines with J gene TRBJ2-5; D possibly uses TRBD1 or TRBD2 (5 bases each). Trimming removed 4 bases from V and 2 bases from J, with 12 bases in between. The CDR3 runs 14 residues. Germline-derived CDR1 and CDR2 are SGHRS and YFSETQ. The CDR3 region is CASSPNGGQETQYF. The CDR3 DNA sequence: TGCGCCAGCAGCCCGAATGGGGGACAAGAGACCCAGTACTTC. The whole variable domain, filled in from reference TRBV5-1 and TRBJ2-5, reads KAGVTQTPRYLIKTRGQQVTLSCSPISGHRSVSWYQQTPGQGLQFLFEYFSETQRNKGNFPGRFSGRQFSNSRSEMNVSTLELGDSALYLCASSPNGGQETQYFGPGTRLLVL.

The V call is TRBV12-3 or TRBV12-4, the J call TRBJ2-7; 8 positions match TRBD2. The CDR3 runs to 16 residues. V lost 2 bases to trimming and J lost 7 bases; unmatched junction nucleotides: 13. The CDR3 nucleotides are TGTGCCAGCAGTTTAAGTTCAACGGGGGGGCCGCGTGAGCAGTACTTC. It is translated as CASSLSSTGGPREQYF.

CDR3 sequence (DNA): TGTGCCAGCAGCTTGACCCGTCGGGAGACCCAGTACTTC. Translating it yields CASSLTRRETQYF. J is TRBJ2-5 and V is TRBV5-6; D remains unclear. The ends were cut back, 1 base at V and 5 bases at J, with 9 bases in the middle. CDR1 is SGHDT, CDR2 YYEEEE, per germline. This CDR3 contains 13 residues.

V and J are TRBV12-3 or TRBV12-4 and TRBJ2-2; 8 bases are shared with TRBD2. The CDR3 has 16 amino acids. The V and J ends lost 5 bases and 7 bases, in that order; junction bases with no gene match: 12. CDR3 residues: CASSPSPAGAVGELFF. The DNA for the CDR3 is TGTGCCAGCAGTCCCAGTCCAGCGGGAGCGGTCGGGGAGCTGTTTTTT.

The rearrangement uses TRBV5-8 and TRBJ1-1, with D possibly being TRBD1 (5 bases). V was pared by 3 bases and J by 4 bases, with 16 bases between. The CDR3 extends over 15 amino acids. Germline CDR1 reads SGHTS; CDR2 reads YDEGEE. As DNA, the CDR3 is TGTGCCAGCAGCTCCCTTAGGGGAGGAGGCACTGAAGCTTTCTTT. Protein product: CASSSLRGGGTEAFF.

This clonotype was picked up a small number of times. The J gene is TRBJ1-5, the V gene TRBV6-1, with no clear D. This CDR3 has 14 residues. The germline V gene has CDR1 MNHNS and CDR2 SASEGT. The V gene lost 2 bases and the J gene lost 7 bases, with 12 bases spanning the gap. The CDR3 reads CASSETGLRQPQHF. The CDR3 DNA follows: TGTGCCAGCAGTGAAACCGGGCTAAGGCAGCCCCAGCATTTT.

This clonotype was counted a few times. V gene TRBV20-1 combines with J gene TRBJ2-2; maybe TRBD1 (5 bases). Trimming took 5 bases from V and 2 from J, leaving 9 bases between them. Germline CDR1 reads DFQATT; CDR2 reads SNEGSKA (reference sequence). The CDR3 is made up of 13 amino acids. The CDR3 here is CSARQGNTGELFF. For the CDR3, the DNA is TGCAGTGCTCGGCAGGGAAACACCGGGGAGCTGTTTTTT.

CDR3 DNA sequence: TGTGCCACCTCTGGCGGGGGAAACAATGAGCAGTTCTTC. This codes for CATSGGGNNEQFF. V is TRBV10-3 and J is TRBJ2-1, with TRBD2 matching 7 bases. The J segment lost 5 bases and the V segment lost 10 bases, leaving 8 bases of the junction unmatched. The CDR3 is made up of 13 amino acids. Germline CDR1 and CDR2: ENHRY and SYGVKD.

This clonotype was observed a few times. This rearrangement joins TRBV5-5 to TRBJ2-1, with 10 bases that match TRBD1. The CDR3 is 16 amino acids. CDR1 is SGHKS and CDR2 is YYEKEE in the germline V gene (reference sequence). Losses at the gene ends were 3 bases for V and 2 bases for J; bases not matched to a gene: 5. The CDR3 sequence is CASSSAGTGAYNEQFF. The CDR3 DNA reads as TGTGCCAGCAGCTCGGCCGGGACAGGGGCCTACAATGAGCAGTTCTTC.

The chain is built from TRBV15 and TRBJ1-5, with D maybe TRBD1 (5 bases). V gave up 3 bases and J gave up 0 bases, with 15 bases separating them. This CDR3 is 17 amino acids long. CDR1 and CDR2 from the germline V gene are LNHNV and YYDKDF (reference sequence). This CDR3 reads CATSSGRGGISNQPQHF. The CDR3 DNA sequence: TGTGCCACCAGCAGTGGGAGGGGCGGAATTAGCAATCAGCCCCAGCATTTT.

This clonotype has only a few counts. V gene TRBV5-1 combines with J gene TRBJ2-5; D call uncertain. Trimming took off 9 bases at V and 5 bases at J, with 17 bases between the two ends. The CDR3 spans 13 residues. Germline CDR1 SGHRS, CDR2 YFSETQ. The CDR3 here is CATRSGPLETQYF. CDR3 in DNA: TGCGCCACCCGGTCGGGCCCTCTTGAGACCCAGTACTTC.

This clonotype was recorded many times. The rearrangement uses TRBV15 and TRBJ2-1; 10 positions agree with TRBD2. This CDR3 is 16 amino acids long. Losses at the gene ends were 7 bases for V and 4 bases for J; bases not matched to a gene: 10. Germline-derived CDR1 and CDR2 are LNHNV and YYDKDF (reference sequence). CDR3 loop: CATKGLRTSGYNEQFF. Written as DNA, the CDR3 is TGTGCCACCAAGGGTTTACGGACTAGCGGTTACAATGAGCAGTTCTTC.

The genes are TRBV7-2 and TRBJ2-3; 10 bases are shared with TRBD2. V was pared by 1 base and J by 5 bases, with 3 bases of the junction left unmatched. The length of the CDR3 is 15 residues. Germline CDR1 and CDR2: SGHTA and FQGNSA. DNA of the CDR3: TGTGCCAGCAGCTTAGAACTAGCGGGAAGAGATACGCAGTATTTT. As protein: CASSLELAGRDTQYF.

This clonotype has only a few counts. The rearrangement uses TRBV10-3 and TRBJ2-5; D gene uncertain. This CDR3 spans 13 amino acids. Per germline, CDR1 ENHRY and CDR2 SYGVKD. Trimming took off 4 bases at V and 1 base at J, with 7 bases between the two ends. CDR3 protein: CAISARIQETQYF. The CDR3 nucleotides read TGTGCCATCAGTGCACGGATCCAAGAGACCCAGTACTTC.

This clonotype was observed a few times. The rearrangement links TRBV7-9 to TRBJ2-1; 9 nucleotides match TRBD2. J was trimmed by 7 bases and V by 3 bases; bases with no gene match: 7. CDR1 and CDR2 (germline): SEHNR, FQNEAQ (reference sequence). The CDR3 loop spans 15 amino acids. CDR3 DNA sequence: TGTGCCAGCAGCTTGCGGGAGGGGTCTTGGAATGAGCAGTTCTTC. It translates to CASSLREGSWNEQFF.

This clonotype was observed a few times. V usage is TRBV12-3 or TRBV12-4 and J usage is TRBJ2-2, with D unresolved. This CDR3 is 13 amino acids long. Trimming left V 2 bases short and J 5 bases short, with 6 bases between. The CDR3 DNA sequence: TGTGCCAGCAGTTTAATAAGGACCGGGGAGCTGTTTTTT. Protein: CASSLIRTGELFF.